Sequencing of this T cell receptor (beta chain) was carried out in a study of OX40 agonist ivuxolimab in advanced cancers. Data came from immunoSEQ multiplex PCR; TCRdb stores just in-frame clones and leaves some out. The table records around 34,000 clones, around 86% of them present only once. Study-level points and caveats: Expanded clones tended on average to be more numerous among CD8+ T cells than CD4+.

For this clone: The target antigen is unknown.

The CDR3 length is 14 residues. The ends were cut back, 0 bases at V and 5 bases at J, with 11 bases in the middle. Germline CDR1 reads MNHEY; CDR2 reads SMNVEV (reference sequence). The sequenced sample was CD4+ or CD8+ T cells sorted from blood, obtained in a trial of the OX40 agonist ivuxolimab. The chain links TRBV27 to TRBJ2-7; perhaps TRBD2 as D (5 bases). The receptor was isolated from an adult with an advanced solid tumor such as melanoma, head and neck, liver or kidney cancer. As DNA, the CDR3 is TGTGCCAGCAGTTTATCATCGGGGATAAACGAGCAGTACTTC. Amino acids: CASSLSSGINEQYF.